This T cell receptor beta chain was retrieved from a study of cytomegalovirus exposure and HLA in healthy donors. General study findings and limits: Approximately 160 TCR beta chains were listed as cytomegalovirus-associated.

CDR1 and CDR2 (germline): KGHSH, LQKENI. The J segment lost 3 bases and the V segment lost 6 bases, leaving 4 bases of the junction unmatched. CDR3 length equals 14 residues. Amplification used 60 Vbeta primers and 13 Jbeta primers. Sequencing used immunoSEQ multiplex PCR; TCRdb keeps in-frame clones, though not all of them. The sample includes some 44,000 clones, about nine tenths seen only once; the top ten take 8%. In the case of this clone: The antigen is unknown.

This clonotype was sampled from a woman in her thirties or forties in good health and CMV-seropositive. The sequencing sample was made of PBMCs. The V and J genes are TRBV18 and TRBJ2-7; 11 nucleotides match TRBD1. CDR3 in DNA: TGTGCCAGCTCTGGCGGGACAGGGGGCTACGAGCAGTACTTC. Translating it yields CASSGGTGGYEQYF.